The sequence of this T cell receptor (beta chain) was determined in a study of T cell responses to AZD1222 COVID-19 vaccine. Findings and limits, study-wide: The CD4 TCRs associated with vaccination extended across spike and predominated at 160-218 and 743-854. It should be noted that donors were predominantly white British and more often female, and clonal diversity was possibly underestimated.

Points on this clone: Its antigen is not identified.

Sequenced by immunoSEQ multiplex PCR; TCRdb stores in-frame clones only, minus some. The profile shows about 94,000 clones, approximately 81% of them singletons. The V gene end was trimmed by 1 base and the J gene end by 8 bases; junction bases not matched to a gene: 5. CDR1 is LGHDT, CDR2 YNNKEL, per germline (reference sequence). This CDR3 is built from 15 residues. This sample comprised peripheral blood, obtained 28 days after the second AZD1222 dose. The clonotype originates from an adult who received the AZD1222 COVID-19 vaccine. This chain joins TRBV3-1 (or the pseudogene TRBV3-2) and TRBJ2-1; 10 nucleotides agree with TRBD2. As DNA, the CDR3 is TGTGCCAGCAGCCAAGCAACTAGCGGGGTCCATGAGCAGTTCTTC. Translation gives CASSQATSGVHEQFF.